This T cell receptor beta chain was documented in a study of blood T cell repertoires in COVID-19. Study-wide context: Acute-phase and convalescent COVID-19 samples originated in the United States, Italy and Spain.

Methods used by the authors: Amplifying reference gene primers gave estimates of nucleated cell counts. This table comes from immunoSEQ multiplex PCR, and its TCRdb copy is limited to in-frame clones, with some not included. V, J and clone size derive from that table, while D and trimming were established from the DNA sequence. The sample records about 76,000 clones, roughly 84% being singletons. Germline-derived CDR1 and CDR2 are LNHDA and SQIVND (reference sequence). The CDR3 sequence is 15 residues long. Unmatched junction bases numbered 9, after V lost 3 bases and J lost 7 bases. Followed over time, Seattle patients had been enrolled while infection was active.

The chain carries TRBV19 and TRBJ1-5; 7 bases align to TRBD1. Sequenced sample: peripheral blood. The receptor comes from a man in his 60s with COVID-19, enrolled during active disease. In DNA form, the CDR3 reads TGTGCCAGTAGTATTGGAGGGGGCGCGGGACAGCCCCAGCATTTT. Its translation is CASSIGGGAGQPQHF.